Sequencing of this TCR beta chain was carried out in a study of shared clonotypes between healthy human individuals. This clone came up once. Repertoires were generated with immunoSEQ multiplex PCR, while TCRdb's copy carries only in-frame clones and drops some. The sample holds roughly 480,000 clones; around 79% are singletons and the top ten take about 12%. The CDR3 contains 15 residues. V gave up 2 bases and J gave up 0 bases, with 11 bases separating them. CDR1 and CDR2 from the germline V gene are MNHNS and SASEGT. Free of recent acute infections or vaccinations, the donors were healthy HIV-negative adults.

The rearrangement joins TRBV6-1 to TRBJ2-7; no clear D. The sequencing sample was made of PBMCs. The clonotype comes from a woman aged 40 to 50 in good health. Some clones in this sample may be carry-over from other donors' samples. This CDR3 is CASSEMQAPSYEQYF. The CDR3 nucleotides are TGTGCCAGCAGTGAAATGCAGGCCCCCTCCTACGAGCAGTACTTC.